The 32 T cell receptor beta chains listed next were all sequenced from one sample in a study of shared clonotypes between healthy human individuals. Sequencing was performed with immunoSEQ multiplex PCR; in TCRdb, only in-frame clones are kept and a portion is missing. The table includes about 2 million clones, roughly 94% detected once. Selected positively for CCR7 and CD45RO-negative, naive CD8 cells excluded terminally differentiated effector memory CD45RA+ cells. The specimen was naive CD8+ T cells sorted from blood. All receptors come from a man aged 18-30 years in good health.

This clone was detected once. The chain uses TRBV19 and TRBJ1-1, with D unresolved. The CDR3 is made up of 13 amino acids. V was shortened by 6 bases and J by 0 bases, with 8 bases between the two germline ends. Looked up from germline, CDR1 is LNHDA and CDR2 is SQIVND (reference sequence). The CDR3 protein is CASSYAVNTEAFF. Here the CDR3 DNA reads TGTGCCAGTAGCTACGCGGTGAACACTGAAGCTTTCTTT.

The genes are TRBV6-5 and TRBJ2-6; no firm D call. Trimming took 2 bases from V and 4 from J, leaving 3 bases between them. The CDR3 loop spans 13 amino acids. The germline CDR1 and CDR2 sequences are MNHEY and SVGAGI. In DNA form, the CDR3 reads TGTGCCAGCAGTTACGGGGGGGCCAACGTCCTGACTTTC. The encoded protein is CASSYGGANVLTF.

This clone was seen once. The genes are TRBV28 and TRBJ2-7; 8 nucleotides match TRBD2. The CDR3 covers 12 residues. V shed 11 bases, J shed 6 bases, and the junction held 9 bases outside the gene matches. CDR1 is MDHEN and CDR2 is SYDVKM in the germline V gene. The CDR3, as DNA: TGTGCCTCGAGAGGCGGGGGGCGCGAGCAGTACTTC. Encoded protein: CASRGGGREQYF. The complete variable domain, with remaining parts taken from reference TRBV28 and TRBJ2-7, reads DVKVTQSSRYLVKRTGEKVFLECVQDMDHENMFWYRQDPGLGLRLIYFSYDVKMKEKGDIPEGYSVSREKKERFSLILESASTNQTSMYLCASRGGGREQYFGPGTRLTVT.

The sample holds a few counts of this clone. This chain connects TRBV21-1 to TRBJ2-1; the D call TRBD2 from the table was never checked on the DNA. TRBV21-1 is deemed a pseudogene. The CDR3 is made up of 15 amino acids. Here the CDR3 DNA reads TGTGCCAGACCTCTAGCGGGGGGGCCCTGGGATGAGCAGTTCTTC. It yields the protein CARPLAGGPWDEQFF.

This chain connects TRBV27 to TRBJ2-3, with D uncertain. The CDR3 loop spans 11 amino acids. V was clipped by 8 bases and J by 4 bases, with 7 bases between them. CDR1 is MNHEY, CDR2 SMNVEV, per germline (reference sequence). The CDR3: CASWEADTQYF. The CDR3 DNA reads TGTGCCAGCTGGGAAGCAGATACGCAGTATTTT.

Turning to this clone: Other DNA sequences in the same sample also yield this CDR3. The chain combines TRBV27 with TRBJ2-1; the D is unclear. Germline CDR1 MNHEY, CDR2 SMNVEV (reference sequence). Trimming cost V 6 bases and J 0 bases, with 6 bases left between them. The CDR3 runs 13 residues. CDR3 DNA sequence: TGTGCCAGCAGCCTGAGCTCCTACAATGAGCAGTTCTTC. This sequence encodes CASSLSSYNEQFF.

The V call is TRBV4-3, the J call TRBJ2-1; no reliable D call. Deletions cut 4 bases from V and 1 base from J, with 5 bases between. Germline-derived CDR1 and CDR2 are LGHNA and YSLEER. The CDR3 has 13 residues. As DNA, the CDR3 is TGCGCCAGCAGCCCGTATTCCTACAATGAGCAGTTCTTC. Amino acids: CASSPYSYNEQFF.

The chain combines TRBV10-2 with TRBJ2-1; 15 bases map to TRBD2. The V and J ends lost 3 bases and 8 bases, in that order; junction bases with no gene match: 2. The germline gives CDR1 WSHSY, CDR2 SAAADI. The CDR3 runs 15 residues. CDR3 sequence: CASSDGLAGGDEQFF. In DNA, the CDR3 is TGCGCCAGCAGTGATGGACTAGCGGGAGGGGATGAGCAGTTCTTC.

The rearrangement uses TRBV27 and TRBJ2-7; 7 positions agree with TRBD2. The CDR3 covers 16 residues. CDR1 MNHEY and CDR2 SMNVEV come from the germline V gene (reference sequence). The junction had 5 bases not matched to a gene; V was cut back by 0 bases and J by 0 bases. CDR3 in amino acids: CASSLSRGTISYEQYF. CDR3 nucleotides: TGTGCCAGCAGTTTATCGAGAGGGACTATCTCCTACGAGCAGTACTTC.

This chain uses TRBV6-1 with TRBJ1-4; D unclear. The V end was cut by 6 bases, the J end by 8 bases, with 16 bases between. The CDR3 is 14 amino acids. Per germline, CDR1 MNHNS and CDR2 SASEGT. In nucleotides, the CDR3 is TGTGCCAGCAGCCCCCTTGGGGTGGGGGAAAAACTGTTTTTT. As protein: CASSPLGVGEKLFF.

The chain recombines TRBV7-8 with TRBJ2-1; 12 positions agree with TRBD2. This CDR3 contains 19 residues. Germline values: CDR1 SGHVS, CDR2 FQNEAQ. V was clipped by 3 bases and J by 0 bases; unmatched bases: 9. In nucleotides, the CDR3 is TGTGCCAGCAGCTTGGCACTAGCGGGGGGTCTGAGCTCCTACAATGAGCAGTTCTTC. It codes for CASSLALAGGLSSYNEQFF.

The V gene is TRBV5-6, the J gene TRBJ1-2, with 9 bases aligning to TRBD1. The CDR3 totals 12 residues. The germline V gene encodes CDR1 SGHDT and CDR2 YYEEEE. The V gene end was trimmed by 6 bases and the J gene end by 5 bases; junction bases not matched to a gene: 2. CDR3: CASKTGGYGYTF. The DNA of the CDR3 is TGTGCCAGCAAGACAGGGGGTTATGGCTACACCTTC.

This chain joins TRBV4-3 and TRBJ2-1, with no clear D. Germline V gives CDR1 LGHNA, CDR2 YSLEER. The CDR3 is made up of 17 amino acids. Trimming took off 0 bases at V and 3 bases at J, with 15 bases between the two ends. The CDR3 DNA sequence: TGCGCCAGCAGCCAAGATCTTGCAAGGCTTGACTACAATGAGCAGTTCTTC. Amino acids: CASSQDLARLDYNEQFF.

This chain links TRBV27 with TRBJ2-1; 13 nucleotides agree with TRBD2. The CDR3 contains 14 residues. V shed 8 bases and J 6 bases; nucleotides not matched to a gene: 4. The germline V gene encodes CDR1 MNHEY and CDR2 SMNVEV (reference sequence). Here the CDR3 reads CASSGTSGTNEQFF. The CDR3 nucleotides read TGTGCCAGCTCCGGGACTAGCGGGACCAATGAGCAGTTCTTC.

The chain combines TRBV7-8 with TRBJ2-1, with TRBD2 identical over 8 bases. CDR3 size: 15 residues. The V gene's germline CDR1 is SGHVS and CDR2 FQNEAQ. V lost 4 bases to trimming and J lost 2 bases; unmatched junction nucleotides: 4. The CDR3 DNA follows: TGTGCCAGCAGCTCTTTTAGCGGGGCCTACAATGAGCAGTTCTTC. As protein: CASSSFSGAYNEQFF.

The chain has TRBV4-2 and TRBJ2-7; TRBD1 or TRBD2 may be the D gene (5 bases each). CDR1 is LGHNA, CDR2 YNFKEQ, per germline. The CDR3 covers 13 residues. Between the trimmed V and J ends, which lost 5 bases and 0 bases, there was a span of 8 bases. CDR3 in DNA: TGTGCCAGCAGCTGGGACGACTCCTACGAGCAGTACTTC. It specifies CASSWDDSYEQYF.

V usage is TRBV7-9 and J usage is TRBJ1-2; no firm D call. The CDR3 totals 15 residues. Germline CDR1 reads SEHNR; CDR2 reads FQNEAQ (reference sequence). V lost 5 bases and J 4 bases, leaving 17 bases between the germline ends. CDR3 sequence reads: CASSPSVGFFYGYTF. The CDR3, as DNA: TGTGCCAGCAGCCCCTCGGTGGGGTTTTTCTATGGCTACACCTTC.

The CDR3 protein is CASTDTRSTF. As DNA, the CDR3 is TGTGCCAGCACGGACACCAGGAGCACCTTC. The rearrangement uses TRBV2 and TRBJ1-2; tentatively, D is TRBD1 (5 bases). CDR3 size: 10 residues. The V end was cut by 7 bases, the J end by 13 bases, with 13 bases between. CDR1 and CDR2 (germline): SNHLY, FYNNEI.

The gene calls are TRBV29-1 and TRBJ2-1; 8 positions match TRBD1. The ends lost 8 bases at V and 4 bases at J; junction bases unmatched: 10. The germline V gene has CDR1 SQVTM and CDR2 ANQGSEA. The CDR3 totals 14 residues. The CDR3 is CSLLDRDRYNEQFF. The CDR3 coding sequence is TGCAGCCTCCTGGACAGGGACAGATACAATGAGCAGTTCTTC.

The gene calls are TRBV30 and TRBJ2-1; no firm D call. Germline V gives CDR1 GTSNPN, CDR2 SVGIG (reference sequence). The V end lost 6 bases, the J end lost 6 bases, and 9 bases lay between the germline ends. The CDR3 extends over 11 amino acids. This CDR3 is CACLASNEQFF. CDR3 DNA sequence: TGTGCCTGCCTTGCCTCCAATGAGCAGTTCTTC.

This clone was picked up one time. The CDR3 protein is CASSYSGGSSYNEQFF. DNA for the CDR3: TGTGCCAGCAGTTACAGCGGGGGGAGCTCCTACAATGAGCAGTTCTTC. The rearrangement links TRBV27 to TRBJ2-1; 9 nucleotides match TRBD2. CDR1 and CDR2 from the germline V gene are MNHEY and SMNVEV (reference sequence). CDR3 length: 16 amino acids. With V trimmed by 4 bases and J by 0 bases, 4 bases remained unmatched.

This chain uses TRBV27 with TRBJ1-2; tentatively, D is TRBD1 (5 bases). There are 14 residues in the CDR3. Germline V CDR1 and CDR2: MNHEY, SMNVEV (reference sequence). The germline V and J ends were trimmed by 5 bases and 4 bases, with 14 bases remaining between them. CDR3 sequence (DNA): TGTGCCAGCAGTATAGACAGCGGAGCCTATGGCTACACCTTC. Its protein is CASSIDSGAYGYTF.

The CDR3 coding sequence is TGTGCCAGCAGCTTAATGGGTGCAGGGCTTCGTGGCTACACCTTC. It yields the protein CASSLMGAGLRGYTF. The rearrangement links TRBV7-9 to TRBJ1-2; maybe TRBD1 (5 bases). Trimming removed 2 bases at V and 7 bases at J, with 17 bases between. From germline, CDR1 is SEHNR and CDR2 FQNEAQ (reference sequence). The CDR3 covers 15 residues.

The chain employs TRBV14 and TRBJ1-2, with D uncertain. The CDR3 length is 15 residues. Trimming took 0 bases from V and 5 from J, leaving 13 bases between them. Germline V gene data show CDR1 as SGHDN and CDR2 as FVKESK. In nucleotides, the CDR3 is TGTGCCAGCAGCCAAGAGATGTCTGCGTATTATGGCTACACCTTC. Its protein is CASSQEMSAYYGYTF.

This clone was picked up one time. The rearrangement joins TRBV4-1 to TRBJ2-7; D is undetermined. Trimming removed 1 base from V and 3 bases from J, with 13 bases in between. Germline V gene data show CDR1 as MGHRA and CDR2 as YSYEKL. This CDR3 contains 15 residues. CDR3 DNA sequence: TGCGCCAGCAGCCAAGCACCCGTTACTCACTACGAGCAGTACTTC. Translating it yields CASSQAPVTHYEQYF.

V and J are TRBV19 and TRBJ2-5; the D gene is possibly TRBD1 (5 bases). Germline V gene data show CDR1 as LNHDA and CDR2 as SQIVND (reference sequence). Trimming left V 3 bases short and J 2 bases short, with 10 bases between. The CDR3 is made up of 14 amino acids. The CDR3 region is CASSISQGQETQYF. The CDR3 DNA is TGTGCCAGTAGTATCTCCCAGGGACAAGAGACCCAGTACTTC.

In nucleotides, the CDR3 is TGTGCCAGCAGTGGGACAGTTTACAATGAGCAGTTCTTC. It translates to CASSGTVYNEQFF. The rearrangement joins TRBV6-1 to TRBJ2-1, with D tentatively TRBD1 (6 bases). Deletions cut 4 bases from V and 4 bases from J, with 8 bases between. Germline V gives CDR1 MNHNS, CDR2 SASEGT. This CDR3 spans 13 amino acids.

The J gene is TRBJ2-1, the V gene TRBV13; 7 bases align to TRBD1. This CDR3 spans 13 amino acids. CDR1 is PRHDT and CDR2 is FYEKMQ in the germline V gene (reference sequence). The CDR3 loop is CAGGLGSYNEQFF. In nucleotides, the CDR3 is TGTGCAGGGGGCCTAGGCTCCTACAATGAGCAGTTCTTC. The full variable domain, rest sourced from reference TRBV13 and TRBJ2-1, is AAGVIQSPRHLIKEKRETATLKCYPIPRHDTVYWYQQGPGQDPQFLISFYEKMQSDKGSIPDRFSAQQFSDYHSELNMSSLELGDSALYFCAGGLGSYNEQFFGPGTRLTVL.

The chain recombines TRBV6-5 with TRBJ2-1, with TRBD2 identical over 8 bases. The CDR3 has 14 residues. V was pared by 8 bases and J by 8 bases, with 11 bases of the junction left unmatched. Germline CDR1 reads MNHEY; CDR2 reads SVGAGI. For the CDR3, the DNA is TGTGCCAGCGCCAGGCTAGCGGGTAGGGATGAGCAGTTCTTC. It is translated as CASARLAGRDEQFF.

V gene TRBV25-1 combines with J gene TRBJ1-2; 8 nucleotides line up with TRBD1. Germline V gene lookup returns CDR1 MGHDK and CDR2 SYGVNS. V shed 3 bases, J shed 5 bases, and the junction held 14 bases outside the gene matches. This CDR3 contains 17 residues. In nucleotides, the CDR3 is TGTGCCAGCAGTGACAGGGGGCGAACCGATCGACCATATGGCTACACCTTC. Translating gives CASSDRGRTDRPYGYTF.

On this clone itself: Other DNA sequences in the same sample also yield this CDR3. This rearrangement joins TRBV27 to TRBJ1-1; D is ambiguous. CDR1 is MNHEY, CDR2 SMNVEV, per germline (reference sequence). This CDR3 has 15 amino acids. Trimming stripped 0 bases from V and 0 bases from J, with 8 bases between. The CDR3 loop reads CASSLSGSLNTEAFF. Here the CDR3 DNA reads TGTGCCAGCAGTTTATCGGGGAGTTTGAACACTGAAGCTTTCTTT.

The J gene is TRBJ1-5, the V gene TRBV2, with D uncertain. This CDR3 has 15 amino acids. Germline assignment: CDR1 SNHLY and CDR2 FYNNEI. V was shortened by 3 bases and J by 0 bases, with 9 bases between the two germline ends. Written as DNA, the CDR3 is TGTGCCAGCAGTGACCAAGACTATAGCAATCAGCCCCAGCATTTT. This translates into CASSDQDYSNQPQHF.